Reported below is one T cell receptor beta chain. As yet, its antigen is unknown. Trimming took 3 bases from V and 5 from J, leaving 18 bases between them. The CDR3 spans 16 residues. Germline lookup yields CDR1 MNHNS and CDR2 SASEGT. The data were obtained in a study of shared clonotypes between healthy human individuals. Study conclusions and caveats: Generation probabilities were higher for clonotypes shared across all four sorted-subset donors than for unshared ones.

At deep level, the assay was performed. Repertoires were generated with immunoSEQ multiplex PCR, while TCRdb's copy carries only in-frame clones and drops some. Of roughly 2.1 million clones in the sample, more than 85% are singletons; the top ten hold around 1.7%. Naivety among CD8 cells was defined by CD45RO negativity and positive CCR7 selection, thereby excluding terminally differentiated effector memory CD45RA+ cells. The J gene is TRBJ2-3, the V gene TRBV6-1; possibly TRBD2 for D (6 bases). The origin of this receptor is a man aged 18 to 30 in good health. Some clones in this sample may be carry-over from other donors' samples. Source material: naive CD8+ T cells from PBMCs. The CDR3 DNA reads as TGTGCCAGCAGTGACCGGATACTAGTCGGGGGAGATACGCAGTATTTT. Protein: CASSDRILVGGDTQYF.